The clone carrying this TCR beta chain has more than one count but fewer than ten. Germline CDR1 SGHTS, CDR2 YDEGEE. With 0 bases removed from V and 7 bases from J, the gap between germline ends came to 13 bases. This CDR3 comprises 15 residues. The sample originates from a study of T cell repertoires in cytomegalovirus infection. One entry per CDR3 protein, called by TCRdb with MiXCR from the reads. The table lists around 530,000 distinct CDR3 sequences, around a quarter of them singletons, with about 12% in the top ten. The rearrangement links TRBV5-8 to TRBJ1-4; D possibly corresponds to TRBD1 (6 bases). The sequenced sample was PBMCs. The receptor's source is a human donor in good health (CMV status not recorded). Some clones in this sample may be carry-over from other donors' samples. CDR3 in amino acids: CASSLAYRAGEKLFF. The CDR3 DNA sequence: TGTGCCAGCAGCTTGGCCTACAGGGCAGGTGAAAAACTGTTTTTT.